What follows are 17 T cell receptor beta chains derived from one specimen sequenced in a study of early T cells in non-severe SARS-CoV-2 infection. TCRdb reanalysed the 5' RACE reads using MiXCR and keeps one entry per CDR3 protein. The table lists some 50,000 distinct CDR3 sequences, 5.5% to 6.5% of them singletons, with just over 4.5% in the top ten. The sequencing sample was made of whole blood. These receptors originate from an adult who was a healthcare worker with PCR-confirmed SARS-CoV-2 infection or an uninfected control (not recorded which).

This clonotype was observed at least ten times. The rearrangement joins TRBV7-2 to TRBJ2-6; TRBD2 is a possible D gene (6 bases). Germline CDR1 is SGHTA and CDR2 is FQGNSA. V was cut by 6 bases and J by 0 bases, with 21 bases left in between. CDR3 length: 19 residues. CDR3 amino acids: CASRPLGDGGSSGANVLTF. The DNA for the CDR3 is TGTGCCAGCAGACCTCTAGGCGACGGAGGGAGCTCTGGGGCCAACGTCCTGACTTTC.

This clonotype was seen more than once but under ten times. J is TRBJ2-1 and V is TRBV4-1, with D perhaps matching TRBD2 (6 bases). Trimming took off 1 base at V and 7 bases at J, with 23 bases between the two ends. Germline lookup yields CDR1 MGHRA and CDR2 YSYEKL. The CDR3 length is 18 residues. Here the CDR3 reads CASSQGWGTGERGNEQFF. CDR3 DNA: TGCGCCAGCAGCCAAGGCTGGGGGACGGGGGAGAGGGGTAATGAGCAGTTCTTC.

In its sample, this clonotype was seen many times. The gene calls are TRBV7-3 and TRBJ2-3, with D uncertain. Germline loops: CDR1 SGHTA, CDR2 FQGTGA. With 2 bases removed from V and 3 bases from J, the gap between germline ends came to 6 bases. CDR3 length: 13 amino acids. The CDR3 is CASSLGRTDTQYF. DNA of the CDR3: TGTGCCAGCAGCTTAGGACGGACAGATACGCAGTATTTT.

This clonotype was seen at least ten times. The chain employs TRBV20-1 and TRBJ2-7; perhaps D is TRBD1 or TRBD2 (6 bases each). The germline CDR1 and CDR2 sequences are DFQATT and SNEGSKA (reference sequence). The CDR3 spans 14 residues. V was cut by 6 bases and J by 3 bases, with 18 bases left in between. Written as DNA, the CDR3 is TGCAGTGCGGCCATTGGGGGGCGCGTCTACGAGCAGTACTTC. Translated, it gives CSAAIGGRVYEQYF.

This clonotype was recorded many times. The chain joins TRBV20-1 to TRBJ1-6; 7 positions agree with TRBD1. The CDR3 is 13 residues long. With V trimmed by 3 bases and J by 9 bases, 5 bases remained unmatched. Germline CDR1 and CDR2: DFQATT and SNEGSKA (reference sequence). CDR3 amino acids: CSASDRVTSPLHF. DNA of the CDR3: TGCAGTGCTAGTGACAGGGTTACTTCACCCCTCCACTTT.

In its sample, this clonotype was seen many times. This chain joins TRBV6-5 and TRBJ1-1; 7 bases line up with TRBD1. This CDR3 contains 12 residues. Trimming at V came to 11 bases and at J to 7 bases, leaving 10 bases not matched to a gene. Germline V CDR1 and CDR2: MNHEY, SVGAGI. CDR3 in amino acids: CAARTGAFEAFF. CDR3 DNA: TGTGCCGCACGCACAGGGGCCTTTGAAGCTTTCTTT.

In this sample, this clonotype turned up many times. The V gene is TRBV20-1, the J gene TRBJ2-1; 15 bases agree with TRBD2. The J segment lost 0 bases and the V segment lost 5 bases, leaving 8 bases of the junction unmatched. Germline values: CDR1 DFQATT, CDR2 SNEGSKA (reference sequence). The length of the CDR3 is 18 residues. The DNA of the CDR3 is TGCAGTGCTCCTAGGACTAGCGGGAGGGCTAACTCCTACAATGAGCAGTTCTTC. Translation: CSAPRTSGRANSYNEQFF.

This clonotype came up many times. The DNA for the CDR3 is TGTGCCACCAGTGAGGGGCGAAAAGAGACCCAGTACTTC. Translating gives CATSEGRKETQYF. The chain joins TRBV24-1 to TRBJ2-5, with D maybe TRBD1 (5 bases). The ends were cut back, 4 bases at V and 3 bases at J, with 8 bases in the middle. The CDR3 loop spans 13 amino acids. Germline-derived CDR1 and CDR2 are KGHDR and SFDVKD.

This clonotype was seen a handful of times. The V and J genes are TRBV2 and TRBJ1-1, with unresolved D. CDR3 length: 14 residues. The germline V gene has CDR1 SNHLY and CDR2 FYNNEI. The V end lost 3 bases, the J end lost 0 bases, and 8 bases lay between the germline ends. The DNA of the CDR3 is TGTGCCAGCAGTGAGTGGCCCGTGAACACTGAAGCTTTCTTT. Protein: CASSEWPVNTEAFF.

This clonotype was recorded at least ten times. The V and J genes are TRBV7-6 and TRBJ2-1; D remains unclear. From germline, CDR1 is SGHVS and CDR2 FNYEAQ. The CDR3 contains 11 residues. The ends were cut back, 5 bases at V and 10 bases at J, with 9 bases in the middle. The CDR3 here is CASSRTHEQFF. In DNA, the CDR3 is TGTGCCAGCAGCCGGACGCACGAGCAGTTCTTC.

This clonotype has at least ten counts. V is TRBV24-1 and J is TRBJ2-1, with D perhaps matching TRBD2 (6 bases). CDR3 length equals 14 residues. The germline V gene has CDR1 KGHDR and CDR2 SFDVKD. The V gene lost 5 bases and the J gene lost 9 bases, with 16 bases spanning the gap. CDR3 sequence reads: CATSVGSKHGEQFF. In nucleotides, the CDR3 is TGTGCCACCAGTGTCGGGAGTAAGCACGGTGAGCAGTTCTTC.

The rearrangement uses TRBV10-3 and TRBJ1-5; possible D gene TRBD1, 5 bases. CDR1 is ENHRY and CDR2 is SYGVKD in the germline V gene. The CDR3 totals 15 residues. V dropped 3 bases and J dropped 1 base, with 10 bases sitting between them. The chain's CDR3 is CAISEGVWSNQPQHF. CDR3 nucleotides: TGTGCCATCAGTGAAGGGGTTTGGAGCAATCAGCCCCAGCATTTT.

This clonotype appeared a few times. This chain links TRBV29-1 with TRBJ1-1; D remains unclear. Trimming shortened V by 4 bases and J by 5 bases, and 8 bases separated the two germline ends. CDR1 and CDR2 from the germline V gene are SQVTM and ANQGSEA. The length of the CDR3 is 11 residues. CDR3 nucleotides: TGCAGCGTTGTGTACGGTACTGAAGCTTTCTTT. As protein: CSVVYGTEAFF.

Points on this clonotype: The junction departs from germline at one end; a sequencing error may be responsible. The chain carries TRBV12-3 or TRBV12-4 and TRBJ2-2, with D hard to call. CDR3 size: 15 residues. The CDR3 coding sequence is TGTGTCAGCAGTCCTCGAATCGTCCCCACCGGGGAGCTGTTTTTT. Translated: CVSSPRIVPTGELFF.

This clonotype was found many times. The chain uses TRBV20-1 and TRBJ2-1; 9 bases align to TRBD2. Germline V gene lookup returns CDR1 DFQATT and CDR2 SNEGSKA (reference sequence). This CDR3 spans 15 amino acids. V dropped 6 bases and J dropped 7; count of bases not matched to a gene: 13. The CDR3 reads CSAPSPAGGWNEQFF. CDR3 nucleotides: TGCAGTGCCCCTTCTCCAGCGGGGGGTTGGAATGAGCAGTTCTTC.

Concerning this clonotype: A read error is possible here, since a much larger clone lies one base away. The CDR3 is CASRTGRGPYEQYF. Here the CDR3 DNA reads TGTGCCAGCAGAACGGGAAGGGGACCGTACGAGCAGTACTTC. This sequence joins TRBV5-6 and TRBJ2-7, with D possibly called TRBD1 or TRBD2 (5 bases each). The CDR3 is 14 residues long. V shed 5 bases and J shed 4 bases, with 16 bases lying between them. CDR1 SGHDT and CDR2 YYEEEE come from the germline V gene.

This clonotype was recorded many times. The chain couples TRBV29-1 to TRBJ1-2; D is unclear. The CDR3 loop spans 11 amino acids. Trimming took 7 bases from V and 7 from J, leaving 13 bases between them. Germline CDR1 reads SQVTM; CDR2 reads ANQGSEA. CDR3 coding DNA: TGCAGCGCCGGCGCTGGTAGTGGCTACACCTTC. Protein sequence: CSAGAGSGYTF.